This entry lists 32 T cell receptor beta chains sequenced from one sample in a study of radiation and T cells in renal cell carcinoma. Regarding time point: blood 2 weeks post-SBRT. Treatment defined: 15 Gy SBRT to primary tumor, nephrectomy 4 weeks later. TCRdb's copy holds only in-frame clones and misses some; the assay was immunoSEQ multiplex PCR. The sample carries tens of thousands of clones, about 80% recorded once. Sequenced material: blood, taken from a patient whose treatment included radiotherapy and nephrectomy. Receptors were obtained from a man between 60 and 75 years old with renal cell carcinoma.

This clone occurred a few times. V usage is TRBV2 and J usage is TRBJ1-1, with unresolved D. This CDR3 has 13 residues. Looked up from germline, CDR1 is SNHLY and CDR2 is FYNNEI. V dropped 3 bases and J dropped 1 base, with 6 bases sitting between them. The CDR3 DNA reads TGTGCCAGCAGTGAGTCAGAGAACACTGAAGCTTTCTTT. Its translation: CASSESENTEAFF.

Here the CDR3 DNA reads TGTGCCAGCAGCTTAGATAGCGGGGTGGGCGGGGATACGCAGTATTTT. As protein: CASSLDSGVGGDTQYF. This chain connects TRBV11-2 to TRBJ2-3; 8 bases line up with TRBD2. The V gene end was trimmed by 0 bases and the J gene end by 6 bases; junction bases not matched to a gene: 8. Germline CDR1 is SGHAT and CDR2 is FQNNGV. This CDR3 is built from 16 residues.

The chain carries TRBV11-1 and TRBJ1-2; D gene unclear. V lost 0 bases, J lost 9 bases, and 5 bases lay in between. This CDR3 spans 11 amino acids. The germline V gene has CDR1 SGHAT and CDR2 FQDESV (reference sequence). The CDR3 DNA is TGTGCCAGCAGCTTAGCAGGGAGCTACACCTTC. Its protein product is CASSLAGSYTF.

The chain recombines TRBV5-6 with TRBJ2-7; a possible D gene is TRBD2 (6 bases). V gave up 2 bases and J gave up 0 bases, with 12 bases separating them. This CDR3 is 15 amino acids long. Germline values: CDR1 SGHDT, CDR2 YYEEEE. CDR3 nucleotide sequence: TGTGCCAGCAGCTTCCGGGCGGGAAGCTCCTACGAGCAGTACGTC. Residues: CASSFRAGSSYEQYV.

This clone was found a few times. This rearrangement joins TRBV15 to TRBJ1-2, with unresolved D. The CDR3 loop spans 13 amino acids. V lost 1 base to trimming and J lost 6 bases, with 9 bases between them. Germline loops: CDR1 LNHNV, CDR2 YYDKDF (reference sequence). In DNA form, the CDR3 reads TGTGCCACCAGCAGAGCCCTCGTGGATGGCTACACCTTC. It encodes CATSRALVDGYTF.

The chain joins TRBV20-1 to TRBJ2-3; no clear D gene. Germline assignment: CDR1 DFQATT and CDR2 SNEGSKA (reference sequence). This CDR3 comprises 11 residues. Trimming took off 6 bases at V and 2 bases at J, with 6 bases between the two ends. Here the CDR3 reads CSAMLTDTQYF. CDR3 DNA: TGCAGTGCCATGCTCACAGATACGCAGTATTTT.

The chain is built from TRBV20-1 and TRBJ1-2; D ambiguous. The length of the CDR3 is 11 residues. Germline CDR1 DFQATT, CDR2 SNEGSKA (reference sequence). V lost 4 bases, J lost 2 bases, and 5 bases lay in between. Here the CDR3 DNA reads TGCAGTGCTACCGAAAACTATGGCTACACCTTC. Its protein is CSATENYGYTF.

This clone has only one observation. This rearrangement joins TRBV5-8 to TRBJ1-5; tentative D call: TRBD1 (5 bases). Germline V gives CDR1 SGHTS, CDR2 YDEGEE. The CDR3 length is 14 residues. V was trimmed by 6 bases and J by 7 bases, leaving 17 bases between them. The CDR3 loop is CASTRRGVGQPQHF. CDR3 in DNA: TGTGCCAGCACCCGGCGGGGGGTAGGACAGCCCCAGCATTTT. The full variable domain, its missing parts supplied by reference TRBV5-8 and TRBJ1-5, is EAGVTQSPTHLIKTRGQQATLRCSPISGHTSVYWYQQALGLGLQFLLWYDEGEERNRGNFPPRFSGRQFPNYSSELNVNALELEDSALYLCASTRRGVGQPQHFGDGTRLSIL.

CDR3 residues: CASSPPTGQGYQETQYF. The CDR3 nucleotides read TGCGCCAGCAGCCCGCCTACCGGACAGGGGTATCAAGAGACCCAGTACTTC. V usage is TRBV5-1 and J usage is TRBJ2-5, with 9 bases identical to TRBD1. The CDR3 has 17 amino acids. V was clipped by 4 bases and J by 2 bases; unmatched bases: 12. Germline V lookup: CDR1 SGHRS, CDR2 YFSETQ.

The gene calls are TRBV9 and TRBJ1-6; 7 bases are a match to TRBD1. The germline V gene encodes CDR1 SGDLS and CDR2 YYNGEE. The CDR3 has 16 amino acids. Unmatched junction bases numbered 13, after V lost 6 bases and J lost 7 bases. In DNA, the CDR3 is TGTGCCAGCACCCACGACGAACAGGGGACAAATTCACCCCTCCACTTT. Its protein product is CASTHDEQGTNSPLHF.

This clone showed up just once. The chain joins TRBV9 to TRBJ2-7, with 9 positions matching TRBD2. Germline V gene lookup returns CDR1 SGDLS and CDR2 YYNGEE. The CDR3 totals 16 residues. V lost 1 base, J lost 1 base, and 6 bases stayed unmatched. The CDR3 DNA follows: TGTGCCAGCAGCGTACCGAGCGGGAGGTCTTCCTACGAGCAGTACGTC. This gives the protein CASSVPSGRSSYEQYV.

The rearrangement links TRBV9 to TRBJ1-1; D not resolved. This CDR3 region has 14 residues. The germline gives CDR1 SGDLS, CDR2 YYNGEE. V lost 3 bases to trimming and J lost 2 bases, with 11 bases between them. CDR3 loop: CASSAGGRNTEAFF. The CDR3 DNA follows: TGTGCCAGCAGCGCAGGCGGGCGAAACACTGAAGCTTTCTTT.

The chain is built from TRBV10-1 and TRBJ2-1; TRBD1 is a possible D gene (7 bases). Germline V gene data show CDR1 as WNHNN and CDR2 as SYGVQD (reference sequence). Trimming removed 5 bases from V and 0 bases from J, with 11 bases in between. The CDR3 is 15 residues long. Written as DNA, the CDR3 is TGCGCCAGCAGTAGACAGGGAGGCTCCTACAATGAGCAGTTCTTC. Translating gives CASSRQGGSYNEQFF.

The chain joins TRBV27 to TRBJ1-2; D gene uncertain. The CDR3 covers 13 residues. Germline assignment: CDR1 MNHEY and CDR2 SMNVEV (reference sequence). Trimming pared 2 bases from V and 8 bases from J, leaving 12 bases between. CDR3: CASSLDRHAGYTF. CDR3 DNA: TGTGCCAGCAGTTTAGACCGCCATGCAGGCTACACCTTC.

V and J are TRBV21-1 and TRBJ1-3. TRBV21-1 is flagged as a pseudogene. This CDR3 contains 11 residues. CDR3 nucleotide sequence: TGTGCCAGCTCCCCGGGAAACACCATATATTTT. This translates into CASSPGNTIYF.

The V and J genes are TRBV11-3 and TRBJ2-2, with D maybe TRBD2 (6 bases). Germline-derived CDR1 and CDR2 are SGHNT and YENEEA. The CDR3 is made up of 12 amino acids. The V end lost 6 bases, the J end lost 7 bases, and 9 bases lay between the germline ends. The CDR3 nucleotides read TGTGCCAGCAGGGAGGAGGGCGGGGAGCTGTTTTTT. It translates to CASREEGGELFF.

The chain carries TRBV5-1 and TRBJ2-2; D is perhaps TRBD1 or TRBD2 (5 bases each). The V and J ends lost 5 bases and 0 bases respectively, with 11 bases between them. In germline, CDR1 is SGHRS, CDR2 YFSETQ. The CDR3 covers 15 residues. DNA of the CDR3: TGCGCCAGCAGGGCCGGGACGACGAACACCGGGGAGCTGTTTTTT. Its protein is CASRAGTTNTGELFF.

This rearrangement joins TRBV19 to TRBJ2-5; a possible D gene is TRBD2 (6 bases). V lost 6 bases and J lost 2, with 16 bases in between. The CDR3 is 15 amino acids. Germline V CDR1 and CDR2: LNHDA, SQIVND (reference sequence). The CDR3 here is CASSQIGGVQETQYF. The CDR3 DNA follows: TGTGCCAGTAGCCAGATCGGCGGGGTACAAGAGACCCAGTACTTC. Full variable domain (outside the CDR3, taken from reference TRBV19 and TRBJ2-5): DGGITQSPKYLFRKEGQNVTLSCEQNLNHDAMYWYRQDPGQGLRLIYYSQIVNDFQKGDIAEGYSVSREKKESFPLTVTSAQKNPTAFYLCASSQIGGVQETQYFGPGTRLLVL.

This clone has a handful of counts. V usage is TRBV19 and J usage is TRBJ2-3, with 8 positions matching TRBD2. CDR3 length: 17 residues. Germline V CDR1 and CDR2: LNHDA, SQIVND (reference sequence). J was trimmed by 2 bases and V by 0 bases; bases with no gene match: 7. The CDR3 DNA follows: TGTGCCAGTAGTATAGATCCAACGGGAGGGTACACAGATACGCAGTATTTT. Protein product: CASSIDPTGGYTDTQYF.

V is TRBV19 and J is TRBJ1-2, with 10 nucleotides matching TRBD1. V lost 5 bases to trimming and J lost 2 bases; unmatched junction nucleotides: 8. The germline gives CDR1 LNHDA, CDR2 SQIVND (reference sequence). This CDR3 has 16 amino acids. The CDR3 DNA sequence: TGTGCCAGTAGTCTCGCGGGACAGGGGATCAACTATGGCTACACCTTC. It encodes CASSLAGQGINYGYTF.

The chain is built from TRBV7-6 and TRBJ1-3, with 7 bases matching TRBD1. The germline V gene has CDR1 SGHVS and CDR2 FNYEAQ. This CDR3 is 15 amino acids long. J gave up 0 bases and V 5 bases, and 4 bases lay outside the gene matches. CDR3 bases: TGTGCCAGCAGCCGACAGGGATACTCTGGAAACACCATATATTTT. Translating it yields CASSRQGYSGNTIYF.

This clone was seen only a few times. The chain couples TRBV7-9 to TRBJ1-3; D is unresolved. V lost 5 bases, J lost 0 bases, and 8 bases lay in between. This CDR3 spans 14 amino acids. Germline-derived CDR1 and CDR2 are SEHNR and FQNEAQ (reference sequence). CDR3 DNA: TGTGCCAGCAGCCAACATAGCTCTGGAAACACCATATATTTT. Translation gives CASSQHSSGNTIYF.

This clone has more than one count but fewer than ten. The chain uses TRBV7-6 and TRBJ1-1; TRBD1 might be the D (5 bases). V lost 2 bases to trimming and J lost 7 bases, with 11 bases between them. Looked up from germline, CDR1 is SGHVS and CDR2 is FNYEAQ. This CDR3 contains 13 residues. The CDR3 DNA sequence: TGTGCCAGCAGCTTACAACAGGTGAATGAAGCTTTCTTT. Its translation is CASSLQQVNEAFF.

The chain has TRBV5-4 and TRBJ2-3; D is perhaps TRBD2 (6 bases). Trimming took off 2 bases at V and 2 bases at J, with 9 bases between the two ends. This CDR3 is built from 14 residues. Germline V gene data show CDR1 as SGHNT and CDR2 as YYREEE (reference sequence). The CDR3 is CASSFSGNTDTQYF. The CDR3 DNA sequence: TGTGCCAGCAGCTTTAGCGGAAACACAGATACGCAGTATTTT.

The J gene is TRBJ2-1, the V gene TRBV4-1, with a possible D match to TRBD1 (6 bases). V gave up 3 bases and J gave up 5 bases, with 14 bases separating them. CDR1 and CDR2 (germline): MGHRA, YSYEKL. The length of the CDR3 is 15 residues. CDR3 bases: TGCGCCAGCAGCCAGTCGTGGACAGCCGACAATGAGCAGTTCTTC. It codes for CASSQSWTADNEQFF.

This clone was detected only a few times. V is TRBV11-2 and J is TRBJ2-5, with 8 bases matching TRBD2. V lost 5 bases and J lost 6; bases outside the gene matches: 8. The CDR3 is made up of 14 amino acids. Germline CDR1 SGHAT, CDR2 FQNNGV. The CDR3 loop is CASSRRTSSKTQYF. In nucleotides, the CDR3 is TGTGCCAGCAGCCGACGGACTAGCAGTAAGACCCAGTACTTC.

The genes are TRBV2 and TRBJ2-1; 11 bases are shared with TRBD2. The CDR3 has 15 amino acids. Trimming removed 7 bases from V and 5 bases from J; junction bases left unmatched: 7. Germline loops: CDR1 SNHLY, CDR2 FYNNEI. The CDR3 DNA sequence: TGTGCCAGCATGTATAGCGGGGGGGCCCACAATGAGCAGTTCTTC. It yields the protein CASMYSGGAHNEQFF.

The genes are TRBV7-2 and TRBJ2-7, with D hard to call. This CDR3 is 13 amino acids long. Germline V gene lookup returns CDR1 SGHTA and CDR2 FQGNSA. V was cut by 1 base and J by 3 bases, with 7 bases left in between. This chain's CDR3 is CASSLVMDYEQYF. The CDR3 nucleotides read TGTGCCAGCAGCTTAGTGATGGACTACGAGCAGTACTTC.

The chain's CDR3 is CASIPRRDRDYGYTF. DNA for the CDR3: TGTGCCAGCATCCCGCGGCGGGACAGGGACTATGGCTACACCTTC. This rearrangement joins TRBV6-6 to TRBJ1-2; TRBD1 matches 9 bases. CDR3 length: 15 amino acids. Germline CDR1 is MNHNY and CDR2 is SVGAGI (reference sequence). J was trimmed by 3 bases and V by 7 bases; bases with no gene match: 9.

This chain's CDR3 is CASSRQGDYGYTF. In nucleotides, the CDR3 is TGTGCCAGCAGCCGACAGGGGGACTATGGCTACACCTTC. This chain uses TRBV7-9 with TRBJ1-2, with 9 bases fitting TRBD1. V dropped 5 bases and J dropped 3; count of bases not matched to a gene: 1. The length of the CDR3 is 13 residues. CDR1 and CDR2 (germline): SEHNR, FQNEAQ (reference sequence).

The rearrangement uses TRBV30 and TRBJ1-4; maybe TRBD1 (5 bases). CDR1 and CDR2 (germline): GTSNPN, SVGIG (reference sequence). The CDR3 length is 13 residues. The V end lost 4 bases, the J end lost 8 bases, and 14 bases lay between the germline ends. The CDR3 nucleotides read TGTGCCTGGAATTCGGGGGATCGGGAAAAACTGTTTTTT. Translating gives CAWNSGDREKLFF. Drawing the rest from reference TRBV30 and TRBJ1-4, the complete variable domain is SQTIHQWPATLVQPVGSPLSLECTVEGTSNPNLYWYRQAAGRGLQLLFYSVGIGQISSEVPQNLSASRPQDRQFILSSKKLLLSDSGFYLCAWNSGDREKLFFGSGTQLSVL.

The gene calls are TRBV18 and TRBJ2-2, with D unclear. V dropped 0 bases and J dropped 1 base, with 0 bases sitting between them. The germline V gene encodes CDR1 KGHSH and CDR2 LQKENI. The CDR3 covers 13 residues. In nucleotides, the CDR3 is TGTGCCAGCTCACCACCGAACACCGGGGAGCTGTTTTTT. Translated: CASSPPNTGELFF.